The 20 T cell receptor beta chains presented below share a single source sample, sequenced in a study of vaccination effects on CD4 cells after COVID-19. Using viral peptide pools, the ViraFEST assay grew out antigen-specific CD4+ T cells prior to sequencing. Having been cultured for about ten days, the cells underwent CD4+ T cell isolation. Measured with immunoSEQ multiplex PCR; TCRdb has only the in-frame clones, and not every one. The sample gives 55,000 to 65,000 clones, more than 80% of which show up once; less than 3% is in the top ten. No antigen has been identified for these receptors. The sample in question was CD4+ T cells from PBMCs cultured with HCoV-229E spike peptides, obtained before COVID-19 vaccination. The receptors were gathered from a human donor who received a COVID-19 vaccine.

The genes are TRBV7-3 and TRBJ2-3; the match to TRBD2 covers 8 bases. The CDR3 is made up of 14 amino acids. V was clipped by 2 bases and J by 3 bases; unmatched bases: 1. Germline lookup yields CDR1 SGHTA and CDR2 FQGTGA. As DNA, the CDR3 is TGTGCCAGCAGCTTAGCGGGAGGTACAGATACGCAGTATTTT. It specifies CASSLAGGTDTQYF.

This chain connects TRBV4-2 to TRBJ2-5; 9 bases fit TRBD2. V gave up 5 bases and J gave up 5 bases; unmatched junction bases: 9. The CDR3 is 15 amino acids. In germline, CDR1 is LGHNA, CDR2 YNFKEQ. Written as DNA, the CDR3 is TGTGCCAGCAGCGATAGAGCGGGGGGCGGTGAGACCCAGTACTTC. Its translation is CASSDRAGGGETQYF.

The genes are TRBV2 and TRBJ1-3; the match to TRBD1 covers 7 bases. CDR3 size: 15 residues. Germline V gene sequence: CDR1 SNHLY, CDR2 FYNNEI. After removal of 3 bases from V and 0 bases from J, the junction contained 2 bases not matched to a gene. The CDR3 region has the DNA TGTGCCAGCAGTGAGGGACAGACCTCTGGAAACACCATATATTTT. Translated, it gives CASSEGQTSGNTIYF.

The sample holds one count of this clone. J is TRBJ2-7 and V is TRBV18; D ambiguous. V was trimmed by 3 bases and J by 0 bases, leaving 15 bases between them. CDR3 size: 16 residues. Germline assignment: CDR1 KGHSH and CDR2 LQKENI. CDR3: CASSPDPTAISYEQYV. The CDR3 DNA reads TGTGCCAGCTCACCCGACCCCACAGCTATCTCCTACGAGCAGTACGTC.

This chain connects TRBV24-1 to TRBJ1-3, with TRBD1 matching 8 bases. The length of the CDR3 is 15 residues. The V and J ends lost 2 bases and 3 bases, in that order; junction bases with no gene match: 2. Looked up from germline, CDR1 is KGHDR and CDR2 is SFDVKD. DNA for the CDR3: TGTGCCACCAGTGATTCGACAGGGGATGGAAACACCATATATTTT. It is translated as CATSDSTGDGNTIYF.

The V call is TRBV5-6, the J call TRBJ2-5; 7 bases are shared with TRBD1. Trimming cost V 0 bases and J 7 bases; bases outside gene matches: 3. The CDR3 runs 13 residues. In germline, CDR1 is SGHDT, CDR2 YYEEEE. The CDR3 protein is CASSLGAGGTQYF. The DNA for the CDR3 is TGTGCCAGCAGCTTGGGGGCAGGGGGGACCCAGTACTTC.

The CDR3 DNA reads TGCGCCAGCAGCACTGGGAACACTGAAGCTTTCTTT. It translates to CASSTGNTEAFF. The chain uses TRBV5-1 and TRBJ1-1; D is undetermined. This CDR3 has 12 amino acids. V was trimmed by 4 bases and J by 1 base, leaving 5 bases between them. Per the germline V gene, CDR1 is SGHRS and CDR2 is YFSETQ.

The chain joins TRBV5-1 to TRBJ2-2, with D unclear. The ends were cut back, 0 bases at V and 3 bases at J, with 9 bases in the middle. The germline gives CDR1 SGHRS, CDR2 YFSETQ. There are 15 residues in the CDR3. In DNA form, the CDR3 reads TGCGCCAGCAGCTTGGTCGCGACGCACACCGGGGAGCTGTTTTTT. This codes for CASSLVATHTGELFF. Based on the CDR3 plus reference TRBV5-1 and TRBJ2-2, the full variable domain is KAGVTQTPRYLIKTRGQQVTLSCSPISGHRSVSWYQQTPGQGLQFLFEYFSETQRNKGNFPGRFSGRQFSNSRSEMNVSTLELGDSALYLCASSLVATHTGELFFGEGSRLTVL.

The gene calls are TRBV7-2 and TRBJ2-5; 14 nucleotides line up with TRBD2. Germline V CDR1 and CDR2: SGHTA, FQGNSA. V lost 5 bases to trimming and J lost 5 bases; unmatched junction nucleotides: 10. CDR3 length: 17 residues. In DNA form, the CDR3 reads TGTGCCAGCAGCCACGGACTAGCGGGGGGAGTCGTGGAGACCCAGTACTTC. Its translation: CASSHGLAGGVVETQYF.

CDR3 in amino acids: CASSPFLLAEIYEQYV. The CDR3 DNA sequence: TGTGCCAGCAGCCCCTTCCTCCTAGCGGAGATCTACGAGCAGTACGTC. This rearrangement joins TRBV5-6 to TRBJ2-7; 7 bases map to TRBD2. Germline V lookup: CDR1 SGHDT, CDR2 YYEEEE. The CDR3 has 16 residues. Trimming removed 4 bases from V and 3 bases from J; junction bases left unmatched: 13.

In its sample, this clone was seen once. The rearrangement joins TRBV18 to TRBJ1-2; 8 positions match TRBD1. This CDR3 has 15 residues. CDR1 is KGHSH, CDR2 LQKENI, per germline. The V segment lost 4 bases and the J segment 3 bases; nucleotides outside the gene matches: 7. DNA of the CDR3: TGTGCCAGCTCACTAGGACAGGACAGGGACTATGGCTACACCTTC. Translating it yields CASSLGQDRDYGYTF.

In its sample, this clone was seen a few times. The chain uses TRBV29-1 and TRBJ1-1; a weak D match, TRBD1 (5 bases). Trimming cost V 6 bases and J 1 base, with 12 bases left between them. The CDR3 is 13 residues long. CDR1 and CDR2 from the germline V gene are SQVTM and ANQGSEA. This chain's CDR3 is CSVRRDPNTEAFF. CDR3 DNA: TGCAGCGTCCGCAGGGATCCGAACACTGAAGCTTTCTTT.

V gene TRBV19 combines with J gene TRBJ1-4, with D hard to call. CDR3 size: 15 residues. Deletions cut 5 bases from V and 0 bases from J, with 10 bases between. Germline V lookup: CDR1 LNHDA, CDR2 SQIVND (reference sequence). The CDR3 spells CASSSWTATNEKLFF. The CDR3 DNA reads TGTGCCAGTAGTTCCTGGACGGCAACTAATGAAAAACTGTTTTTT. The full variable domain, completed using reference TRBV19 and TRBJ1-4, is DGGITQSPKYLFRKEGQNVTLSCEQNLNHDAMYWYRQDPGQGLRLIYYSQIVNDFQKGDIAEGYSVSREKKESFPLTVTSAQKNPTAFYLCASSSWTATNEKLFFGSGTQLSVL.

The chain combines TRBV3-1 (or the pseudogene TRBV3-2) with TRBJ2-6; D might be TRBD1 (6 bases). CDR1 is LGHDT, CDR2 YNNKEL, per germline (reference sequence). There are 15 residues in the CDR3. Trimming removed 7 bases at V and 1 base at J, with 11 bases between. The CDR3 protein is CASIQQGSGANVLTF. The CDR3 bases are TGTGCCAGCATCCAGCAGGGGTCTGGGGCCAACGTCCTGACTTTC.

The rearrangement joins TRBV6-2 or TRBV6-3 to TRBJ2-3; D assignment may be TRBD1 or TRBD2 (6 bases each). CDR1 and CDR2 (germline): MNHEY, SVGEGT. Between the trimmed V and J ends, which lost 4 bases and 7 bases, there was a span of 21 bases. CDR3 length: 16 residues. The CDR3, as DNA: TGTGCCAGCAGTTCCACCTCCAAAGGGGGGCCGAATACGCAGTATTTT. The encoded protein is CASSSTSKGGPNTQYF.

This clone has just one count. The chain joins TRBV9 to TRBJ2-3; D ambiguous. Germline lookup yields CDR1 SGDLS and CDR2 YYNGEE. V shed 0 bases and J shed 3 bases, with 8 bases lying between them. The length of the CDR3 is 14 residues. CDR3 sequence (DNA): TGTGCCAGCAGCGTAGTGGCAGAGACAGATACGCAGTATTTT. The encoded protein is CASSVVAETDTQYF.

The chain couples TRBV7-3 to TRBJ2-5; 12 bases agree with TRBD1. Per germline, CDR1 SGHTA and CDR2 FQGTGA. Trimming removed 6 bases from V and 4 bases from J; junction bases left unmatched: 6. This CDR3 region has 15 residues. DNA of the CDR3: TGTGCCAGCAGTTCTGGGACAGGGGGCGCAGAGACCCAGTACTTC. It yields the protein CASSSGTGGAETQYF.

This clone has more than one count but fewer than ten. The chain links TRBV19 to TRBJ1-2; no clear D gene. The V and J ends lost 4 bases and 4 bases respectively, with 7 bases between them. CDR1 and CDR2 from the germline V gene are LNHDA and SQIVND (reference sequence). This CDR3 has 12 residues. As DNA, the CDR3 is TGTGCCAGTAGTACTAACAGCTATGGCTACACCTTC. Translation: CASSTNSYGYTF.

The CDR3 nucleotides read TGTGCCAGCAGACAAAACACAGATACGCAGTATTTT. Protein sequence: CASRQNTDTQYF. J is TRBJ2-3 and V is TRBV6-5; D unclear. The CDR3 consists of 12 residues. Trimming took off 6 bases at V and 2 bases at J, with 6 bases between the two ends. Germline assignment: CDR1 MNHEY and CDR2 SVGAGI.

This chain joins TRBV20-1 and TRBJ1-1; D call uncertain. Germline V gene sequence: CDR1 DFQATT, CDR2 SNEGSKA (reference sequence). The CDR3 is made up of 11 amino acids. V was clipped by 5 bases and J by 6 bases, with 10 bases between them. The CDR3 DNA is TGCAGTGCTCATAGGGTTTCTGAAGCTTTCTTT. Translated, it gives CSAHRVSEAFF.